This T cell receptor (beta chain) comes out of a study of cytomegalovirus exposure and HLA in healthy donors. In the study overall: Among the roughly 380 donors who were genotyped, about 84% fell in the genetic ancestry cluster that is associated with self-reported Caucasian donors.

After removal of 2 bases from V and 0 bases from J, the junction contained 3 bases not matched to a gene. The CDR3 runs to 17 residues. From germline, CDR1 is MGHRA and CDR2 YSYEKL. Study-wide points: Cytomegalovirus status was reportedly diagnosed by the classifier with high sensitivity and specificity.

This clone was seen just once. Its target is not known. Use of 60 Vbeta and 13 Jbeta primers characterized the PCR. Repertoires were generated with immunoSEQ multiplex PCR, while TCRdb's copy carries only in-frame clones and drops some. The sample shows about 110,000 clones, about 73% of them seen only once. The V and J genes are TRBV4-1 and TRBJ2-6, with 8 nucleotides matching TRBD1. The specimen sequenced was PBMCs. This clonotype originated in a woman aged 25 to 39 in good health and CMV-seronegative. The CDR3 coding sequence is TGCGCCAGCAGCCAACCAACAGGGGGCTCTGGGGCCAACGTCCTGACTTTC. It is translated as CASSQPTGGSGANVLTF.